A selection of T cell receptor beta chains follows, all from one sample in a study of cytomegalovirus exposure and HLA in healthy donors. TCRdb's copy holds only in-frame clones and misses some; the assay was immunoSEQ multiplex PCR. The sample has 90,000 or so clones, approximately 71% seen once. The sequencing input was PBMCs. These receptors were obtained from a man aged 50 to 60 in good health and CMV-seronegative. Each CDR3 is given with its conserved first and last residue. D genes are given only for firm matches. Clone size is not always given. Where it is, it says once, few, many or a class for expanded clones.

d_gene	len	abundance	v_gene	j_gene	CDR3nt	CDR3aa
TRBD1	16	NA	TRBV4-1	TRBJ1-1	TGCGCCAGCAGCCAAGAAGGGACAGCAATGAACACTGAAGCTTTCTTT	CASSQEGTAMNTEAFF
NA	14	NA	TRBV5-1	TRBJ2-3	TGCGCCAGCAGCTGGGGACTGATTACAGATACGCAGTATTTT	CASSWGLITDTQYF
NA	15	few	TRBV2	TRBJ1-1	TGTGCCAGCATGTTGGGAGCATATCTGAACACTGAAGCTTTCTTT	CASMLGAYLNTEAFF
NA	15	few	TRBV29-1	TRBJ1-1	TGCAGCGTTGGGTCCACGGGGGGCGCGAAGGTAAAAGCTTTCTTT	CSVGSTGGAKVKAFF
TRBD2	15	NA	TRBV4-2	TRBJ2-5	TGTGCCAGCAGCCAAGGTAGCGGGAGAGAAGAGACCCAGTACTTC	CASSQGSGREETQYF
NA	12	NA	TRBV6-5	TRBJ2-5	TGTGCCAGCAGCCCCTCCTCTGAGACCCAGTACTTC	CASSPSSETQYF
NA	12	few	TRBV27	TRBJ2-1	TGTGCCAGCGCGTATTCCCTTAAGGAGCAGTTCTTC	CASAYSLKEQFF
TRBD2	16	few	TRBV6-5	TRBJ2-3	TGTGCCAGCAGTTTAAAGCGGGGGGGCCACACAGATACGCAGTATTTT	CASSLKRGGHTDTQYF
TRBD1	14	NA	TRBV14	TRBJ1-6	TGTGCCAGCAGGTCCGGGACAGGGAATTCACCCCTCCACTTT	CASRSGTGNSPLHF
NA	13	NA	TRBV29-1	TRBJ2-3	TGCAGCGGTAGAGAGCCTAGCACAGATACGCAGTATTTT	CSGREPSTDTQYF
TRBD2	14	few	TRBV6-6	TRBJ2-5	TGTGCCAGCAAAATAGCGGGAGCAGGCGAGACCCAGTACTTC	CASKIAGAGETQYF
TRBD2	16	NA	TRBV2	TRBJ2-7	TGTGCCAGCAGTGAAGCACGAGCGGGGGACCCCTACGAGCAGTACTTC	CASSEARAGDPYEQYF
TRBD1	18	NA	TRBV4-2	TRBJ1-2	TGTGCCAGCAGCCAAGATCTTTTTTCCCCAGGGGGCGGGTATGGCTACACCTTC	CASSQDLFSPGGGYGYTF
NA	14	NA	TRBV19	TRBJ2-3	TGTGCCAGTAGTATACCGCGGCAGGGAGATACGCAGTATTTT	CASSIPRQGDTQYF
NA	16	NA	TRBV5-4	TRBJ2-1	TGTGCCAGCAGCTCCCCGGGTAGGCGCCTCGGTAATGAGCAGTTCTTC	CASSSPGRRLGNEQFF
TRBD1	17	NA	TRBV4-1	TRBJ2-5	TGCGCCAGCAGCCGCGTTTTCCCCTCAGGGGGTAGAGAGACCCAGTACTTC	CASSRVFPSGGRETQYF
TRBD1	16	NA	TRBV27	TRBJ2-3	TGTGCCAGCAGTACAGGTGACAGGGGAGAGGCAGATACGCAGTATTTT	CASSTGDRGEADTQYF
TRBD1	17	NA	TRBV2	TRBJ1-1	TGTGCCAGGGCGGGCCTCCGGGACAGGAAAATGAACACTGAAGCTTTCTTT	CARAGLRDRKMNTEAFF
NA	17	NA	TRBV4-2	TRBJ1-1	TGTGCCAGCAGCCAGGCCTTGGACACCTCATTTAACACTGAAGCTTTCTTT	CASSQALDTSFNTEAFF
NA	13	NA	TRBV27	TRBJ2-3	TGTGCCAGCAGTTCCATATACAGGGATACGCAGTATTTT	CASSSIYRDTQYF
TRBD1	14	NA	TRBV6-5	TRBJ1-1	TGTGCCAGCAGTTATCAGGGGGATAACACTGAAGCTTTCTTT	CASSYQGDNTEAFF
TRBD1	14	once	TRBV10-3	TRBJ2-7	TGTGCCACCAGACCGGGACAGGGACCCTACGAGCAGTACTTC	CATRPGQGPYEQYF
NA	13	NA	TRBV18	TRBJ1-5	TGTGCCAGCTCGGAGCAAAGCAATCAGCCCCAGCATTTT	CASSEQSNQPQHF
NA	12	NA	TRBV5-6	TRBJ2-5	TGTGCCAGCAGCTTTGGGGAGGAGACCCAGTACTTC	CASSFGEETQYF
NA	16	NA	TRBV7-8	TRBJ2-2	TGTGCCAGCAGCTTAGCGGCAGGGGGGAGCACCGGGGAGCTGTTTTTT	CASSLAAGGSTGELFF
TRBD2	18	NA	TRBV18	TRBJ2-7	TGTGCCAGCTCACCACCGACTAGCGGGTGGACGGCAGCCTACGAGCAGTACTTC	CASSPPTSGWTAAYEQYF
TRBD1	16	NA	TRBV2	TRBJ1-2	TGTGCCAGCAGTGAACTACGGACAGGGGGACGCTATGGCTACACCTTC	CASSELRTGGRYGYTF
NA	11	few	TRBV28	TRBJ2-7	TGTGTTTCGGGACAAGACTACGAGCAGTACTTC	CVSGQDYEQYF
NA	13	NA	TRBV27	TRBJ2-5	TGTGCCAGCAGGAGTACAGGACAAGAGACCCAGTACTTC	CASRSTGQETQYF
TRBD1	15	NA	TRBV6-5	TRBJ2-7	TGTGCCAGCAGACGACAGGGAACGTTCTCCTACGAGCAGTACTTC	CASRRQGTFSYEQYF
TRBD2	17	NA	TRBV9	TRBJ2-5	TGTGCCAGCAGCGCCGGCTTAGCGGGGGGGCGGCAAGAGACCCAGTACTTC	CASSAGLAGGRQETQYF
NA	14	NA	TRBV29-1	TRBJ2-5	TGCAGCGCTTCGGCGACAGGGAGGTGGGAGACCCAGTACTTC	CSASATGRWETQYF
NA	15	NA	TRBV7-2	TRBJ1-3	TGTGCCAGCAGCTTAGGGGCCAGCTCTGGAAACACCATATATTTT	CASSLGASSGNTIYF
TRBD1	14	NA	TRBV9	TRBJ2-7	TGTGCCAGCAGCGTAGGACAGGGGGCCTACGAGCAGTACTTC	CASSVGQGAYEQYF
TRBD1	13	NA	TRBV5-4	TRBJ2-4	TGTGCCAGCAGCTTGGGGGGACAGAACATTCAGTACTTC	CASSLGGQNIQYF
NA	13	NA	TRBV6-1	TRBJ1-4	TGTGCCAGCAGTGAATTCCAGGGTGAAAAACTGTTTTTT	CASSEFQGEKLFF
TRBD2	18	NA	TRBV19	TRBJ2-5	TGTGCCAGTAGTTCAACGGGACTAGCGGGAGGGAACCAAGAGACCCAGTACTTC	CASSSTGLAGGNQETQYF
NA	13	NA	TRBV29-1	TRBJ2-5	TGCAGCGTTGGAGGGGGGGTCCCAGAGACCCAGTACTTC	CSVGGGVPETQYF
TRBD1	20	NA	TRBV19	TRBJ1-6	TGTGCCAGTAGTACCTACCCTGGGACAGCCCAGGTACCCACCAATTCACCCCTCCACTTT	CASSTYPGTAQVPTNSPLHF
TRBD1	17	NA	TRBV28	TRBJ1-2	TGTGCCAGCCTCGGTACGGGACAGGGGAATTTAGGCTATGGCTACACCTTC	CASLGTGQGNLGYGYTF